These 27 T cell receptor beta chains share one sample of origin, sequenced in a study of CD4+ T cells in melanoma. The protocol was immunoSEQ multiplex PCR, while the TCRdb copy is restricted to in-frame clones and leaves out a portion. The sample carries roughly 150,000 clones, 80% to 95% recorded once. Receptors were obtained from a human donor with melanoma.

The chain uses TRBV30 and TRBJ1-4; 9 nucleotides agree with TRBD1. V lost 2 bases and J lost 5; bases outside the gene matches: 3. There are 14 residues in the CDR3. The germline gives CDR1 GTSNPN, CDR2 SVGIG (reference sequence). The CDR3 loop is CAWSPGTGNEKLFF. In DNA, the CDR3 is TGTGCCTGGAGTCCCGGGACAGGGAATGAAAAACTGTTTTTT.

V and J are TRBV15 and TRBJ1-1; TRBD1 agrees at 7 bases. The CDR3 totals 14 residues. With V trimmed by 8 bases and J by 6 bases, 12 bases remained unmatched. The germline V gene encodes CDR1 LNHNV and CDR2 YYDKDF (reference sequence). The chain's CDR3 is CATRLGQEWAEAFF. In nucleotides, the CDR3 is TGTGCCACCCGACTCGGACAGGAGTGGGCTGAAGCTTTCTTT.

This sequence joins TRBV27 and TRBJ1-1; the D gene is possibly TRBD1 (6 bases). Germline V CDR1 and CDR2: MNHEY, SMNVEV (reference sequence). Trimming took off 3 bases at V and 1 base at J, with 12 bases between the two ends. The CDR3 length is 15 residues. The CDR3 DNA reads TGTGCCAGCAGTTTTCGTCGCAGGGGGAACACTGAAGCTTTCTTT. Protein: CASSFRRRGNTEAFF.

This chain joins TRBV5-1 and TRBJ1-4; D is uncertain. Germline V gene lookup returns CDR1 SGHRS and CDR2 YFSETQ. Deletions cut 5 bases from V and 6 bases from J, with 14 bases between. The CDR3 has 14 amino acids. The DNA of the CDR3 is TGCGCCAGCAGTTTCGACGGCCGTGATGAAAAACTGTTTTTT. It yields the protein CASSFDGRDEKLFF. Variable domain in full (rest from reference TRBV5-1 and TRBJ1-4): KAGVTQTPRYLIKTRGQQVTLSCSPISGHRSVSWYQQTPGQGLQFLFEYFSETQRNKGNFPGRFSGRQFSNSRSEMNVSTLELGDSALYLCASSFDGRDEKLFFGSGTQLSVL.

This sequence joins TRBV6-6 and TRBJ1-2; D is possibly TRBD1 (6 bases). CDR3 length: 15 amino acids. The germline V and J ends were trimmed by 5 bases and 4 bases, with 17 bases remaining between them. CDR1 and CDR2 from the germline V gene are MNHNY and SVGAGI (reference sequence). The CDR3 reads CASSAGQTRIYGYTF. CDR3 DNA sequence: TGTGCCAGCAGTGCCGGACAGACCCGAATCTATGGCTACACCTTC.

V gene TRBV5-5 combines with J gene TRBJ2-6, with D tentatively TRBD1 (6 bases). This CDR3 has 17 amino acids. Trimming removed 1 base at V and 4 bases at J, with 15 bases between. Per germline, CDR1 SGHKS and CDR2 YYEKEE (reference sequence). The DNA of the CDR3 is TGTGCCAGCAGCTTGATATTGGCTGGGACAGGGGCCAACGTCCTGACTTTC. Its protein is CASSLILAGTGANVLTF.

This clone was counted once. This CDR3 reads CASRRDTAKNIQYF. DNA for the CDR3: TGTGCCAGCAGGCGCGATACCGCCAAAAACATTCAGTACTTC. V and J are TRBV6-1 and TRBJ2-4; D unclear. V shed 6 bases and J shed 1 base, with 10 bases lying between them. This CDR3 contains 14 residues. CDR1 and CDR2 (germline): MNHNS, SASEGT.

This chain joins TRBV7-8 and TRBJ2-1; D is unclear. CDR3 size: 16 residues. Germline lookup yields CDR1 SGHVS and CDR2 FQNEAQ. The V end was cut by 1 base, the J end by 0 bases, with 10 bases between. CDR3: CASSLVVWASYNEQFF. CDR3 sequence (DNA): TGTGCCAGCAGCTTAGTTGTGTGGGCCTCCTACAATGAGCAGTTCTTC.

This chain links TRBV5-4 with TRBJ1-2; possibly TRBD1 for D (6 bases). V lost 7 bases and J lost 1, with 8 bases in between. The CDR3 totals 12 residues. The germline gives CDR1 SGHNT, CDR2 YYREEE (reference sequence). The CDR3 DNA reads TGTGCCAGCGCACAGGGTAACTATGGCTACACCTTC. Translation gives CASAQGNYGYTF. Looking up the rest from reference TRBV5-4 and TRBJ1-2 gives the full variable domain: ETGVTQSPTHLIKTRGQQVTLRCSSQSGHNTVSWYQQALGQGPQFIFQYYREEENGRGNFPPRFSGLQFPNYSSELNVNALELDDSALYLCASAQGNYGYTFGSGTRLTVV.

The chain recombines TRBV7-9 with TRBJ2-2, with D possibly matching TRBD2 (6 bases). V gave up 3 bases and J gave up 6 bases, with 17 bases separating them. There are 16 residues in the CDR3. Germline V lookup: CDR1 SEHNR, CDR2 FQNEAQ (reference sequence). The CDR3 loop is CASSLGGTQNAGELFF. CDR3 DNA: TGTGCCAGCAGCTTGGGCGGGACCCAAAACGCCGGGGAGCTGTTTTTT.

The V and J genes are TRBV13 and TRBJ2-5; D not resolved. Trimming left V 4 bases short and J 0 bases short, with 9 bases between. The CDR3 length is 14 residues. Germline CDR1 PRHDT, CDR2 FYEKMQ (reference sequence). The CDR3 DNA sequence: TGTGCCAGCAGCTCCGGACGGAACCAAGAGACCCAGTACTTC. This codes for CASSSGRNQETQYF.

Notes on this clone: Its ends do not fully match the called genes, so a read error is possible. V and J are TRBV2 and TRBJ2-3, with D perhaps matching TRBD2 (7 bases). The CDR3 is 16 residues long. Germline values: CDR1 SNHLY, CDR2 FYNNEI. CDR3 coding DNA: TGTGCCAGCAGTCAAGCGCCGGGGGGCCTCGCTGATACGCAGTATTTT. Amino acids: CASSQAPGGLADTQYF.

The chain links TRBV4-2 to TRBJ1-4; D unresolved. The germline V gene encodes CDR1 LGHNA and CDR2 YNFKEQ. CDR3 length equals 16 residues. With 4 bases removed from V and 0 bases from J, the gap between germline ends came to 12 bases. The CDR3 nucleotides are TGTGCCAGCAGCCGAGACCCTGGTGCAACTAATGAAAAACTGTTTTTT. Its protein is CASSRDPGATNEKLFF.

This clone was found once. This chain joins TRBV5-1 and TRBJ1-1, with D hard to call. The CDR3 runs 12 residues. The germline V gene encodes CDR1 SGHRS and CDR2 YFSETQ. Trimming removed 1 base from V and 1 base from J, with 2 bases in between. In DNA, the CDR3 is TGCGCCAGCAGCTTGAAGAACACTGAAGCTTTCTTT. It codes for CASSLKNTEAFF. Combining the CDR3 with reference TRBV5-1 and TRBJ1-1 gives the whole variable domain KAGVTQTPRYLIKTRGQQVTLSCSPISGHRSVSWYQQTPGQGLQFLFEYFSETQRNKGNFPGRFSGRQFSNSRSEMNVSTLELGDSALYLCASSLKNTEAFFGQGTRLTVV.

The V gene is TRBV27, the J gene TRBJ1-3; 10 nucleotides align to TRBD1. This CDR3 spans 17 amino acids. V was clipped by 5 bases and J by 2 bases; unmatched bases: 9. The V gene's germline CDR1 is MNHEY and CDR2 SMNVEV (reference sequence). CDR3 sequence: CASSPGPGQGAGNTIYF. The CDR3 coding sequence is TGTGCCAGCAGTCCTGGGCCCGGACAGGGGGCTGGAAACACCATATATTTT.

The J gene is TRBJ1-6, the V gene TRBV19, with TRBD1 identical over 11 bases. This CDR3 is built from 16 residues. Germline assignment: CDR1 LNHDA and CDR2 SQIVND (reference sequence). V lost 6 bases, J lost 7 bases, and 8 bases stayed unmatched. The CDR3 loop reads CASSIGQGARNSPLHF. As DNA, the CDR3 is TGTGCCAGTAGCATCGGACAGGGGGCGAGAAATTCACCCCTCCACTTT.

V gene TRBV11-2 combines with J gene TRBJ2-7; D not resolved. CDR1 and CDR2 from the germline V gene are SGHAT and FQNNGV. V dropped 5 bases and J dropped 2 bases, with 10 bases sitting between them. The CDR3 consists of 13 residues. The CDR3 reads CASSTRTTYEQYF. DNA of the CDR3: TGTGCCAGCAGCACAAGGACGACCTACGAGCAGTACTTC.

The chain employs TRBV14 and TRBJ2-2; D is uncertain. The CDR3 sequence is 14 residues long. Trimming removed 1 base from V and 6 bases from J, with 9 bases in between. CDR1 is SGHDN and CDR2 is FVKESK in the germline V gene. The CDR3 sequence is CASSQVRLSGELFF. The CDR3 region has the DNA TGTGCCAGCAGCCAAGTCCGATTGTCCGGGGAGCTGTTTTTT.

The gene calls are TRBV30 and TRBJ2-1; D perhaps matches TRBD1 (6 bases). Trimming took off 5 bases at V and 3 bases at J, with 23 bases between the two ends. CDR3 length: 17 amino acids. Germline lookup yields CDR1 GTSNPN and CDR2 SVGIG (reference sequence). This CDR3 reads CAWEKTLTGYGYNEQFF. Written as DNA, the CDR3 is TGTGCCTGGGAAAAAACCTTGACAGGCTATGGCTACAATGAGCAGTTCTTC. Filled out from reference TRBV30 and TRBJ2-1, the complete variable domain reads SQTIHQWPATLVQPVGSPLSLECTVEGTSNPNLYWYRQAAGRGLQLLFYSVGIGQISSEVPQNLSASRPQDRQFILSSKKLLLSDSGFYLCAWEKTLTGYGYNEQFFGPGTRLTVL.

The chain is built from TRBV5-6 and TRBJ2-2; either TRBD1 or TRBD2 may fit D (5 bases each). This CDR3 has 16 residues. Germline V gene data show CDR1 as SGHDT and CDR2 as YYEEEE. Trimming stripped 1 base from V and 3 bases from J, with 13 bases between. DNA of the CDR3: TGTGCCAGCAGCTTGCGTGCAGGGAGCTACACCGGGGAGCTGTTTTTT. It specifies CASSLRAGSYTGELFF.

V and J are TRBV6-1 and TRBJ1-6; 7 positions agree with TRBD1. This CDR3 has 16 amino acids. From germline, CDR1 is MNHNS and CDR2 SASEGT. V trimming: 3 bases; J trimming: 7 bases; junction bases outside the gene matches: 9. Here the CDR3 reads CASSDRGQLSNSPLHF. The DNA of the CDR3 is TGTGCCAGCAGTGATAGGGGGCAGCTTTCAAATTCACCCCTCCACTTT.

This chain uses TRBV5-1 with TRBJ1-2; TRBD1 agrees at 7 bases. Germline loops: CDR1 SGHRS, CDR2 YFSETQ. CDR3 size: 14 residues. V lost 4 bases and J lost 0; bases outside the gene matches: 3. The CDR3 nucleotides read TGCGCCAGCAGCCAGACAGGGTCTAACTATGGCTACACCTTC. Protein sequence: CASSQTGSNYGYTF.

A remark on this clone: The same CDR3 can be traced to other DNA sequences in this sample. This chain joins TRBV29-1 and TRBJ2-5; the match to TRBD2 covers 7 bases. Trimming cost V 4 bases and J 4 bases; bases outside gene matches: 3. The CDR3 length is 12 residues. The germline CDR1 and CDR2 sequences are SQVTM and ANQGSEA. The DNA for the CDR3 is TGCAGCGTTGCTGGCGGGGGAGAGACCCAGTACTTC. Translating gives CSVAGGGETQYF.

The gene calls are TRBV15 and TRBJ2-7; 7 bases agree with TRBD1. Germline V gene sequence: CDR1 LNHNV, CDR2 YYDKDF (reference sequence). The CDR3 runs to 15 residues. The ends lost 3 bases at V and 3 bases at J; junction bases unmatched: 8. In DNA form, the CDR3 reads TGTGCCACCAGCAGGGGGGACAGCCTGATCTACGAGCAGTACTTC. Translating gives CATSRGDSLIYEQYF.

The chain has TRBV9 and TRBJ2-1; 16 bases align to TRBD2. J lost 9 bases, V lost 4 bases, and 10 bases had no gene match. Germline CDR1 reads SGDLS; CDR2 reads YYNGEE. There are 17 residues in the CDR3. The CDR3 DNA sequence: TGTGCCAGCAGCACGGAGCCGGGACTAGCGGGGGGGGGTGAGCAGTTCTTC. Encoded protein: CASSTEPGLAGGGEQFF.

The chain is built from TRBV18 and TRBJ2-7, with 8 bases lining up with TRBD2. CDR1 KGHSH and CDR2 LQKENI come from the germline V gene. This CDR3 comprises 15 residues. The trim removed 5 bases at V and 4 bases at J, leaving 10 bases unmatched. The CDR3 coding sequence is TGTGCCAGCTCATTCCCGGGACTAGAAAGTTACGAGCAGTACTTC. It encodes CASSFPGLESYEQYF.

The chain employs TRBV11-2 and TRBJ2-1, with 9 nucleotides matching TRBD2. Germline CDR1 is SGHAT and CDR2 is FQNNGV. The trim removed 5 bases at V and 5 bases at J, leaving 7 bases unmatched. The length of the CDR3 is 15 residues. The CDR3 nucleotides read TGTGCCAGCAGCACTTCTAGCGGGGCCGACAATGAGCAGTTCTTC. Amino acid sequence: CASSTSSGADNEQFF.